This T cell receptor beta chain was sequenced during a study of cytomegalovirus exposure and HLA in healthy donors. Broader study findings: Compared with the roughly 730-donor mean, an Asian-associated ancestry cluster reportedly had fewer N-insertions, according to a later analysis. Later analysis associated a missense DCLRE1C variant with TCR beta V- and J-gene trimming. Near-uniform donor sequencing depth was presumed by presence/absence analyses.

The PCR contained 60 Vbeta and 13 Jbeta primers. Profiling relied on immunoSEQ multiplex PCR, and the TCRdb table lists in-frame clones only, not all of them. The repertoire holds fewer than 200,000 clones, 75% to 90% seen once, with 4.5% to 5.5% in the top ten. About this clone: What it recognizes is unknown.

The specimen was PBMCs. The sequence was obtained from a woman in her fifties or sixties in good health and CMV-seropositive.

The CDR3 DNA reads as TGCGCCAGCAGCCAACGACTTGTCAATGAGCAGTTCTTC. It yields the protein CASSQRLVNEQFF. The chain couples TRBV4-1 to TRBJ2-1; D ambiguous. V was shortened by 2 bases and J by 6 bases, with 8 bases between the two germline ends. This CDR3 is built from 13 residues. The V gene's germline CDR1 is MGHRA and CDR2 YSYEKL.